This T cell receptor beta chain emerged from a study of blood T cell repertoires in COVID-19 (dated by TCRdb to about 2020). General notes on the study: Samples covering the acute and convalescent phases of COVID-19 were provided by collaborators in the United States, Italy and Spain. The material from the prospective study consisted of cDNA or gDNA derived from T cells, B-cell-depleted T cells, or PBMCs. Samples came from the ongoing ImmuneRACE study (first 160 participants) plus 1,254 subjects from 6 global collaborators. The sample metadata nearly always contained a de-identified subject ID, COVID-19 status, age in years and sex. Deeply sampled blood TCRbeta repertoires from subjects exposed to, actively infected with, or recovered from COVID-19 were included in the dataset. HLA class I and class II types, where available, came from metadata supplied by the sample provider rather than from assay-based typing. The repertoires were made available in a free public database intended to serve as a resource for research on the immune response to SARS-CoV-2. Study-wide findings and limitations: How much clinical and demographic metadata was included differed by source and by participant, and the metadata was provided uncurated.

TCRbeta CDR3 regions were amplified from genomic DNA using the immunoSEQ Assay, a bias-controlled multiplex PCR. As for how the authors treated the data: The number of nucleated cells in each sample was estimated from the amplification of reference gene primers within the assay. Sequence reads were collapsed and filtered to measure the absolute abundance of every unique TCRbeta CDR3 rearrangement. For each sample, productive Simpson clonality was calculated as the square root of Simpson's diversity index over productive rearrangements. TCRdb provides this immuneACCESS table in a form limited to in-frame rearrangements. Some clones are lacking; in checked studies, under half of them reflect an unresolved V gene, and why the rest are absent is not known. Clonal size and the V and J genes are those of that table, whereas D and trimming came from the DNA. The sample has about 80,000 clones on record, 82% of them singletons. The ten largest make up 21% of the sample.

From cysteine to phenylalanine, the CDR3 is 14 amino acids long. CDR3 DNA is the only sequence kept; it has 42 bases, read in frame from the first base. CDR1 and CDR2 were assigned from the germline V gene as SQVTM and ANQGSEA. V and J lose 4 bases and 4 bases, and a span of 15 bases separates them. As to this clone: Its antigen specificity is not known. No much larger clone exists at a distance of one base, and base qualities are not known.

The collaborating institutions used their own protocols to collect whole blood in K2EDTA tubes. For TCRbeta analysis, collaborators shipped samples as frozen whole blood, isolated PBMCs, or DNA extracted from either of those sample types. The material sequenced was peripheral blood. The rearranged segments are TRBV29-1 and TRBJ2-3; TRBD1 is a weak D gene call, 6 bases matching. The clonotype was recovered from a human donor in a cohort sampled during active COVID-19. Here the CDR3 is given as CSVVGTMGADTQYF. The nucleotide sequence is TGCAGCGTTGTGGGGACAATGGGTGCAGATACGCAGTATTTT.